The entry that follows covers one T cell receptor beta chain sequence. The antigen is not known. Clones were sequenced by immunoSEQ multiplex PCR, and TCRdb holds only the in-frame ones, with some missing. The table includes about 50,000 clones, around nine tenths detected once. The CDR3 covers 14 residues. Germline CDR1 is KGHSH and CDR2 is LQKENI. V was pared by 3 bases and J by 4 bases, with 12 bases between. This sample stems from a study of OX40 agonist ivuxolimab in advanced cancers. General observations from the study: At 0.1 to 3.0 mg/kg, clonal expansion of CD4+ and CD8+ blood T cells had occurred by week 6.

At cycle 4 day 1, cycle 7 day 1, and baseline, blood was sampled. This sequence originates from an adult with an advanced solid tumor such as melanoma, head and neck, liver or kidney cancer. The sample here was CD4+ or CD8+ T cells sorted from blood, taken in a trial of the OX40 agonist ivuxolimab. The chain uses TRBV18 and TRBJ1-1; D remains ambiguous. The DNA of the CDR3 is TGTGCCAGCTCACCCAGAGATTTAGTCACTGAAGCTTTCTTT. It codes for CASSPRDLVTEAFF.